This TCR beta chain appears in the sequencing data of a study of T cell responses to AZD1222 COVID-19 vaccine. Regarding the study as a whole: The donor cohort was predominantly white British with a female majority, and clonal diversity may have been underestimated.

Produced via immunoSEQ multiplex PCR; TCRdb's table is partial and in-frame only. The table shows 100,000 to 150,000 clones, with more than 80% occurring only once. Germline V CDR1 and CDR2: MRHNA, SNTAGT. The CDR3 totals 18 residues. V trimming: 0 bases; J trimming: 4 bases; junction bases outside the gene matches: 6. As to this clone: What it binds is not known.

The starting material was peripheral blood, obtained 28 days after the second AZD1222 dose. This chain uses TRBV6-4 with TRBJ2-1; 13 bases map to TRBD2. The TCR was taken from an adult who received the AZD1222 COVID-19 vaccine. CDR3 protein: CASSDSAAGLAGYNEQFF. For the CDR3, the DNA is TGTGCCAGCAGTGACTCAGCAGCGGGACTAGCGGGGTACAATGAGCAGTTCTTC.